This T cell receptor beta chain was found in a study of T cells in Graves' hyperthyroidism and ophthalmopathy. RNA transcripts served as the template for amplifying TCR beta CDR3 regions. The HTBI set primed first-round TCR CDR3 RT-PCR. TCRdb reprocessed the multiplex PCR reads via MiXCR and lists one record per CDR3 protein. The sample has more than 300,000 distinct CDR3 sequences, less than 15% seen once; the top ten hold 9% to 9.5%. This clonotype has ten or more counts. Its ends do not fully match the called genes, so a read error is possible. Germline V gene data show CDR1 as MDHEN and CDR2 as SYDVKM. The CDR3 extends over 11 amino acids.

The chain couples TRBV28 to TRBJ2-2; D gene uncertain. The sequenced sample was blood. The sequence was obtained from a woman aged 18 to 35 with Graves' hyperthyroidism. The DNA for the CDR3 is TGTGCCAACAGTTTATTATCGGAGCTGTTTTTT. Amino acids: CANSLLSELFF.